These T cell receptor beta chains were read from a single sample in a study of graft-versus-host responses after intestinal transplantation. Measured with immunoSEQ multiplex PCR; TCRdb has only the in-frame clones, and not every one. The table records approximately 100,000 clones, 93% of them present only once. No antigen is known for these receptors. The sequenced sample was unstimulated CD8+ T cells sorted from spleen or lymph node cells, obtained before intestinal transplant. These receptors were obtained from a human donor who received an intestinal transplant. Both conserved end residues are part of each CDR3. Fields, in order: clone size, J gene, D gene, V gene, CDR3 DNA, CDR3 protein. A D gene is named only where the DNA matches it firmly. Rows may omit the clone size; those that give it use once, few, many or a size class.

>once|TRBJ2-7|NA|TRBV7-2
TGTGCCAGCAGCCTATCGCGGGCGCACTACTACGAGCAGTACTTC
CASSLSRAHYYEQYF
>once|TRBJ2-7|NA|TRBV2
TGTGCCAGCTCCCCCTACGAGCAGTACTTC
CASSPYEQYF
>NA|TRBJ2-5|NA|TRBV27
TGTGCCAGCAGTAAAATAGCGTTGGGCCAAGAGACCCAGTACTTC
CASSKIALGQETQYF
>NA|TRBJ1-3|NA|TRBV7-9
TGTGCCAGCAGCTTGACCGAGGAGTTCTCTGGAAACACCATATATTTT
CASSLTEEFSGNTIYF
>NA|TRBJ1-4|TRBD1|TRBV4-1
TGCGCCAGCAGCCAAGAGGACAGGGCAGAAAAACTGTTTTTT
CASSQEDRAEKLFF
>NA|TRBJ2-2|NA|TRBV4-2
TGTGCCAGCAGCCATGAAGGGGGGGCCGGGGAGCTGTTTTTT
CASSHEGGAGELFF
>NA|TRBJ2-7|NA|TRBV11-3
TGTGCCAGCAGCTTAACCAGGACTATATCCCACTACGAGCAGTACTTC
CASSLTRTISHYEQYF
>NA|TRBJ2-7|NA|TRBV18
TGTGCCAGCTCACCAAGGGCCCGCTACGAGCAGTACTTC
CASSPRARYEQYF
>NA|TRBJ1-4|NA|TRBV4-1
TGCGCCAGCAGCCTTCCAGGGACGGCTCATGAAAAACTGTTTTTT
CASSLPGTAHEKLFF
>NA|TRBJ2-7|NA|TRBV29-1
TGCAGCGTTGCCGGCCGAACGGGGTCGTACGAGCAGTACTTC
CSVAGRTGSYEQYF
>NA|TRBJ1-5|NA|TRBV7-6
TGTGCCAGCAGCCCACCCCCGCGACAGGTAGCACGTCAGCCCCAGCATTTT
CASSPPPRQVARQPQHF
>NA|TRBJ2-2|NA|TRBV6-6
TGTGCCAGCAGTTACTCGTCGAACACCGGGGAGCTGTTTTTT
CASSYSSNTGELFF
>NA|TRBJ1-1|NA|TRBV6-1
TGTGCCAGCAGTGAAGACAGGGTTAGCACTGAAGCTTTCTTT
CASSEDRVSTEAFF